Listed here are 28 T cell receptor beta chains from one sample, sequenced in a study of T cell responses to AZD1222 COVID-19 vaccine. Method: immunoSEQ multiplex PCR; TCRdb's copy keeps in-frame clones and lacks some. The repertoire has roughly 70,000 clones, roughly 80% of them found once; the top ten carry 5.5% to 8%. The sample was peripheral blood, taken 28 days after the second AZD1222 dose. Every receptor here comes from an adult who received the AZD1222 COVID-19 vaccine.

This clone has a handful of counts. The V and J genes are TRBV14 and TRBJ1-2; weak D call: TRBD1 (6 bases). CDR1 and CDR2 (germline): SGHDN, FVKESK. V gave up 4 bases and J gave up 6 bases, with 21 bases separating them. The CDR3 runs 16 residues. In nucleotides, the CDR3 is TGTGCCAGCAGCCCCTACCTGGGGGGGCCCCTAGATGGCTACACCTTC. Protein: CASSPYLGGPLDGYTF.

This chain connects TRBV4-2 to TRBJ1-2, with 7 bases matching TRBD1. Germline V gene lookup returns CDR1 LGHNA and CDR2 YNFKEQ. CDR3 length: 16 amino acids. Germline trimming cut 1 base from V and 2 bases from J; bases unmatched to any gene: 7. CDR3 region: CASSQVGLQGNYGYTF. The CDR3 DNA follows: TGTGCCAGCAGCCAAGTGGGGCTACAGGGGAACTATGGCTACACCTTC.

This chain joins TRBV14 and TRBJ1-5; 7 positions match TRBD1. The V gene's germline CDR1 is SGHDN and CDR2 FVKESK. The CDR3 runs to 22 residues. V lost 4 bases, J lost 4 bases, and 28 bases stayed unmatched. CDR3 sequence: CASSRLWGDSYFPLQPNQPQHF. The CDR3 bases are TGTGCCAGCAGCCGCTTATGGGGGGACAGTTATTTTCCCTTGCAACCGAATCAGCCCCAGCATTTT.

The rearrangement links TRBV6-2 or TRBV6-3 to TRBJ2-1; 8 bases fit TRBD1. The germline CDR1 and CDR2 sequences are MNHEY and SVGEGT. This CDR3 has 16 residues. With V trimmed by 2 bases and J by 3 bases, 6 bases remained unmatched. The CDR3 protein is CASSYPGGGDYNEQFF. Here the CDR3 DNA reads TGTGCCAGCAGTTACCCAGGGGGCGGGGACTACAATGAGCAGTTCTTC.

The V gene is TRBV25-1, the J gene TRBJ1-4, with D perhaps TRBD1 (5 bases). The CDR3 runs to 13 residues. CDR1 is MGHDK and CDR2 is SYGVNS in the germline V gene. Trimming pared 7 bases from V and 2 bases from J, leaving 8 bases between. Here the CDR3 reads CASKGFTNEKLFF. The CDR3 DNA follows: TGTGCCAGCAAGGGGTTCACTAATGAAAAACTGTTTTTT.

This sequence joins TRBV9 and TRBJ1-6; no firm D call. The CDR3 length is 14 residues. The germline CDR1 and CDR2 sequences are SGDLS and YYNGEE. Between the trimmed V and J ends, which lost 0 bases and 9 bases, there was a span of 10 bases. This CDR3 is CASSVGHMGSPLHF. The CDR3 DNA reads TGTGCCAGCAGCGTAGGACATATGGGTTCACCCCTCCACTTT.

The chain carries TRBV18 and TRBJ1-2, with a tentative D call TRBD1 (5 bases). V lost 2 bases and J 2 bases, leaving 9 bases between the germline ends. The CDR3 is 14 residues long. Germline V gene data show CDR1 as KGHSH and CDR2 as LQKENI. CDR3 residues: CASSPGEGNYGYTF. The DNA of the CDR3 is TGTGCCAGCTCACCAGGGGAGGGGAACTATGGCTACACCTTC.

V is TRBV7-2 and J is TRBJ2-7, with D perhaps given as TRBD1 or TRBD2 (6 bases each). This CDR3 has 15 residues. The germline V and J ends were trimmed by 5 bases and 3 bases, with 17 bases remaining between them. CDR1 is SGHTA, CDR2 FQGNSA, per germline. The CDR3 bases are TGTGCCAGCAGCCGGCGCGGGGCAGGGGACTACGAGCAGTACTTC. Its protein product is CASSRRGAGDYEQYF. Complete variable domain (other parts from reference TRBV7-2 and TRBJ2-7): GAGVSQSPSNKVTEKGKDVELRCDPISGHTALYWYRQSLGQGLEFLIYFQGNSAPDKSGLPSDRFSAERTGGSVSTLTIQRTQQEDSAVYLCASSRRGAGDYEQYFGPGTRLTVT.

The V and J genes are TRBV19 and TRBJ2-4; TRBD1 agrees at 9 bases. Germline assignment: CDR1 LNHDA and CDR2 SQIVND (reference sequence). The CDR3 contains 17 residues. J was trimmed by 5 bases and V by 1 base; bases with no gene match: 9. The CDR3 spells CASSIAKRGQGQNIQYF. The CDR3, as DNA: TGTGCCAGTAGTATAGCGAAGAGGGGACAGGGTCAAAACATTCAGTACTTC.

The chain couples TRBV7-8 to TRBJ1-2, with D uncertain. The germline V gene encodes CDR1 SGHVS and CDR2 FQNEAQ. V lost 5 bases and J 4 bases, leaving 8 bases between the germline ends. The CDR3 runs 12 residues. In DNA form, the CDR3 reads TGTGCCAGCAGCCCGCACAGCTATGGCTACACCTTC. The encoded protein is CASSPHSYGYTF.

The count of this clone is one. The V call is TRBV3-1 (or the pseudogene TRBV3-2), the J call TRBJ2-7; no definite D call. CDR1 LGHDT and CDR2 YNNKEL come from the germline V gene (reference sequence). Trimming shortened V by 4 bases and J by 5 bases, and 6 bases separated the two germline ends. The CDR3 consists of 11 residues. The CDR3 DNA reads as TGTGCCAGCAGCCTCGGCGACGAGCAGTACTTC. Protein sequence: CASSLGDEQYF.

The rearrangement links TRBV10-3 to TRBJ1-1, with D perhaps TRBD1 (6 bases). V was cut by 0 bases and J by 3 bases, with 8 bases left in between. The CDR3 consists of 14 residues. Germline CDR1 reads ENHRY; CDR2 reads SYGVKD. The CDR3 protein is CAISESQGDTEAFF. For the CDR3, the DNA is TGTGCCATCAGTGAGTCACAGGGAGACACTGAAGCTTTCTTT.

The rearrangement joins TRBV2 to TRBJ1-2, with D hard to call. The CDR3 has 15 residues. V lost 7 bases and J 8 bases, leaving 23 bases between the germline ends. From germline, CDR1 is SNHLY and CDR2 FYNNEI. This CDR3 is CASTQTKGGGRGYTF. The CDR3 region has the DNA TGTGCCAGCACTCAAACGAAAGGCGGAGGACGGGGCTACACCTTC.

The genes are TRBV5-1 and TRBJ1-1; a possible D gene is TRBD1 (6 bases). V was cut by 4 bases and J by 4 bases, with 20 bases left in between. Germline assignment: CDR1 SGHRS and CDR2 YFSETQ. The CDR3 totals 16 residues. CDR3 nucleotides: TGCGCCAGCAGCCCATCCGGCGGGGGGCGAGGCACTGAAGCTTTCTTT. Amino acid sequence: CASSPSGGGRGTEAFF.

This chain connects TRBV27 to TRBJ1-1; D unresolved. This CDR3 is built from 13 residues. Germline assignment: CDR1 MNHEY and CDR2 SMNVEV (reference sequence). V lost 4 bases and J lost 0, with 6 bases in between. CDR3 sequence reads: CASSSTLNTEAFF. The CDR3 bases are TGTGCCAGCAGTTCCACACTGAACACTGAAGCTTTCTTT.

This rearrangement joins TRBV7-9 to TRBJ1-2; 8 bases align to TRBD1. V dropped 3 bases and J dropped 8; count of bases not matched to a gene: 11. The CDR3 spans 15 residues. Germline V lookup: CDR1 SEHNR, CDR2 FQNEAQ (reference sequence). The CDR3 DNA is TGTGCCAGCAGCTTCGGGACAGGTGACATAGAGGGCTACACCTTC. Its translation is CASSFGTGDIEGYTF. The full variable domain, its missing parts supplied by reference TRBV7-9 and TRBJ1-2, is DTGVSQNPRHKITKRGQNVTFRCDPISEHNRLYWYRQTLGQGPEFLTYFQNEAQLEKSRLLSDRFSAERPKGSFSTLEIQRTEQGDSAMYLCASSFGTGDIEGYTFGSGTRLTVV.

This chain uses TRBV7-9 with TRBJ2-7, with a weak D call TRBD1 (6 bases). Germline-derived CDR1 and CDR2 are SEHNR and FQNEAQ (reference sequence). The V end was cut by 6 bases, the J end by 6 bases, with 12 bases between. The CDR3 loop spans 12 amino acids. The CDR3 DNA is TGTGCCAGCAGTTCCAGGGGTACCGAGCAGTACTTC. Translating gives CASSSRGTEQYF.

The rearrangement links TRBV28 to TRBJ2-6, with 9 bases lining up with TRBD2. Per the germline V gene, CDR1 is MDHEN and CDR2 is SYDVKM. With V trimmed by 2 bases and J by 1 base, 12 bases remained unmatched. This CDR3 region has 20 residues. The CDR3 nucleotides are TGTGCCAGCAGTTTAGGCCGCGGGGGACTAGCCCGATCTGGGGCCAACGTCCTGACTTTC. It translates to CASSLGRGGLARSGANVLTF.

This clone was observed a handful of times. CDR3 sequence (DNA): TGCGCCAGCAGCTTGATAGAGGGGAACACTGAAGCTTTCTTT. Protein sequence: CASSLIEGNTEAFF. The rearrangement links TRBV5-1 to TRBJ1-1, with D hard to call. The CDR3 is 14 amino acids. Trimming took off 1 base at V and 1 base at J, with 8 bases between the two ends. Germline CDR1 SGHRS, CDR2 YFSETQ.

This clone is a singleton in its sample. The V and J genes are TRBV28 and TRBJ1-2, with D tentatively TRBD1 (6 bases). The CDR3 has 13 amino acids. The ends were cut back, 5 bases at V and 4 bases at J, with 11 bases in the middle. Germline values: CDR1 MDHEN, CDR2 SYDVKM. CDR3: CASSAPGAYGYTF. The CDR3 bases are TGTGCCAGCAGTGCCCCAGGGGCCTATGGCTACACCTTC.

The rearrangement joins TRBV9 to TRBJ1-2; TRBD1 matches at 7 bases. Germline CDR1 SGDLS, CDR2 YYNGEE. The CDR3 totals 12 residues. The V segment lost 6 bases and the J segment 7 bases; nucleotides outside the gene matches: 6. The CDR3 region is CASKRDRFGYTF. In DNA form, the CDR3 reads TGTGCCAGCAAGAGGGACAGATTTGGCTACACCTTC.

The chain carries TRBV6-6 and TRBJ2-7; no firm D call. V was shortened by 8 bases and J by 1 base, with 12 bases between the two germline ends. The CDR3 contains 13 residues. CDR1 MNHNY and CDR2 SVGAGI come from the germline V gene (reference sequence). CDR3 residues: CASSTQSSYEQYF. CDR3 nucleotide sequence: TGTGCCAGCTCCACCCAATCGTCCTACGAGCAGTACTTC.

The chain joins TRBV30 to TRBJ1-1, with D unclear. The CDR3 is 13 amino acids. The V end lost 3 bases, the J end lost 2 bases, and 10 bases lay between the germline ends. The germline CDR1 and CDR2 sequences are GTSNPN and SVGIG (reference sequence). DNA for the CDR3: TGTGCCTGGAGCGTAGGGTTCAACACTGAAGCTTTCTTT. It is translated as CAWSVGFNTEAFF.

V and J are TRBV6-4 and TRBJ1-5; 7 bases are a match to TRBD1. The CDR3 covers 13 residues. Germline-derived CDR1 and CDR2 are MRHNA and SNTAGT. After removal of 6 bases from V and 7 bases from J, the junction contained 6 bases not matched to a gene. DNA for the CDR3: TGTGCCAGCAGCGGGACAGAAGGACAGCCCCAGCATTTT. This translates into CASSGTEGQPQHF.

The genes are TRBV6-5 and TRBJ1-4; tentative D call: TRBD1 (5 bases). In germline, CDR1 is MNHEY, CDR2 SVGAGI. The CDR3 is 14 amino acids. Trimming removed 2 bases at V and 4 bases at J, with 8 bases between. The CDR3 spells CASSYRGGNEKLFF. The CDR3 DNA sequence: TGTGCCAGCAGTTACCGGGGGGGTAATGAAAAACTGTTTTTT.

The chain has TRBV6-5 and TRBJ1-1; D not certain. The CDR3 is made up of 13 amino acids. The germline V gene has CDR1 MNHEY and CDR2 SVGAGI. V lost 8 bases to trimming and J lost 0 bases, with 10 bases between them. The CDR3 region has the DNA TGTGCCAGCGTTCAGGCGATGAACACTGAAGCTTTCTTT. Its translation is CASVQAMNTEAFF.

This chain links TRBV5-1 with TRBJ2-3; 7 nucleotides agree with TRBD1. This CDR3 has 17 residues. CDR1 SGHRS and CDR2 YFSETQ come from the germline V gene. The V segment lost 3 bases and the J segment 0 bases; nucleotides outside the gene matches: 10. For the CDR3, the DNA is TGCGCCAGCAGCTCAAAAGTAACAGGGGCCAGCACAGATACGCAGTATTTT. It codes for CASSSKVTGASTDTQYF.

This clone has just a few counts. V is TRBV10-3 and J is TRBJ2-1, with TRBD2 identical over 9 bases. Germline V gene lookup returns CDR1 ENHRY and CDR2 SYGVKD. With V trimmed by 6 bases and J by 8 bases, 11 bases remained unmatched. The CDR3 spans 15 residues. Written as DNA, the CDR3 is TGTGCCATCAGGCCCCCAAGCGGGGGGACCGATGAGCAGTTCTTC. This gives the protein CAIRPPSGGTDEQFF.